This TCR beta chain was recovered during a study of cytotoxic CD8 clonotypes in ibrutinib-treated CLL. Study-wide context: Among the patients, 11 presented as relapsed/refractory and fewer than 16 as treatment-naive; 17 to 18 showed unmutated IGHV. Productive templates per sample averaged almost 260,000; productive rearrangements, some 99,000.

A note on this clone: Its antigen remains unidentified.

The study's findings and limits: At baseline, clonality was higher than in age-matched healthy donors and correlated with CD8+ counts. Clonality went up at the time of ibrutinib response, stayed stable in sustained remission, and later dropped back toward its baseline level at progression.

Profiled with immunoSEQ multiplex PCR; TCRdb holds only in-frame clones, not every one. This table has 100,000 to 150,000 clones, approximately 85% appearing once. With 3 bases clipped from V and 7 bases from J, the junction kept 4 bases outside the gene matches. CDR1 is SGDLS, CDR2 YYNGEE, per germline. CDR3 length: 15 residues. The TCR was taken from a human donor with chronic lymphocytic leukemia. The chain uses TRBV9 and TRBJ2-1; 13 bases align to TRBD2. Sequencing was performed on PBMCs, taken after 24 months of ibrutinib treatment. CDR3 loop: CASSAELAGGNEQFF. DNA for the CDR3: TGTGCCAGCAGCGCCGAACTAGCGGGAGGGAATGAGCAGTTCTTC.